This T cell receptor (beta chain) comes out of a study of identical twins. This clonotype was seen a few times. Template switching (which added a universal primer site) was used, and cDNA carried unique molecular identifiers. TCRdb itself ran the 5' RACE reads through MiXCR, one entry per CDR3 protein. This table holds around 250,000 distinct CDR3 sequences, 5.5% to 7% found once. This sample also belongs to another study, concerning yellow fever vaccine responses in identical twins.

The source of this sequence is a woman younger than 30 in good health. The sample comprised memory (CD45RO+) T cells sorted from blood.

Written as DNA, the CDR3 is TGTGCCAGCTCACCGGATCATAGCAATCAGCCCCAGCATTTT. This encodes CASSPDHSNQPQHF. This chain connects TRBV18 to TRBJ1-5; D uncertain. Germline V gene data show CDR1 as KGHSH and CDR2 as LQKENI. V lost 3 bases, J lost 0 bases, and 6 bases lay in between. The CDR3 sequence is 14 residues long. Based on the CDR3 plus reference TRBV18 and TRBJ1-5, the full variable domain is NAGVMQNPRHLVRRRGQEARLRCSPMKGHSHVYWYRQLPEEGLKFMVYLQKENIIDESGMPKERFSAEFPKEGPSILRIQQVVRGDSAAYFCASSPDHSNQPQHFGDGTRLSIL.